The 29 T cell receptor beta chains reported below all come from one sample, sequenced in a study of blood T cell repertoires in COVID-19. The repertoire was sequenced with immunoSEQ multiplex PCR; TCRdb's copy has only in-frame clones and lacks some. The top ten clones hold about 14% of a sample with 35,000 to 45,000 clones, over 70% of them seen once. The specimen sequenced was peripheral blood. All receptors derive from a human donor in a cohort sampled during active COVID-19.

This rearrangement joins TRBV3-1 (or the pseudogene TRBV3-2) to TRBJ2-4, with a possible D match to TRBD1 (5 bases). The ends were cut back, 4 bases at V and 7 bases at J, with 17 bases in the middle. CDR3 length: 15 amino acids. Germline V gene sequence: CDR1 LGHDT, CDR2 YNNKEL (reference sequence). CDR3 amino acids: CASSPTQGVRNIQYF. CDR3 bases: TGTGCCAGCAGCCCGACCCAAGGGGTGCGCAACATTCAGTACTTC.

The gene calls are TRBV28 and TRBJ1-5, with 11 positions matching TRBD1. Looked up from germline, CDR1 is MDHEN and CDR2 is SYDVKM. The V gene end was trimmed by 4 bases and the J gene end by 7 bases; junction bases not matched to a gene: 9. The CDR3 extends over 16 amino acids. The CDR3 DNA sequence: TGTGCCAGCAGTTGGCTTGGACAGGGGGCAGACCAGCCCCAGCATTTT. Translation: CASSWLGQGADQPQHF. Variable domain in full (rest from reference TRBV28 and TRBJ1-5): DVKVTQSSRYLVKRTGEKVFLECVQDMDHENMFWYRQDPGLGLRLIYFSYDVKMKEKGDIPEGYSVSREKKERFSLILESASTNQTSMYLCASSWLGQGADQPQHFGDGTRLSIL.

V is TRBV6-5 and J is TRBJ2-7; D is possibly TRBD2 (6 bases). Germline V gene lookup returns CDR1 MNHEY and CDR2 SVGAGI. The CDR3 has 11 residues. With 6 bases removed from V and 7 bases from J, the gap between germline ends came to 10 bases. CDR3 in amino acids: CASRDGGEQYF. The CDR3 nucleotides read TGTGCCAGCAGGGATGGGGGGGAGCAGTACTTC.

This rearrangement joins TRBV10-1 to TRBJ1-4, with D unclear. CDR1 and CDR2 from the germline V gene are WNHNN and SYGVQD (reference sequence). The length of the CDR3 is 14 residues. V was shortened by 3 bases and J by 6 bases, with 11 bases between the two germline ends. CDR3 in DNA: TGCGCCAGCAGTGAAGCGGGTGCGGATGAAAAACTGTTTTTT. As protein: CASSEAGADEKLFF.

The gene calls are TRBV7-2 and TRBJ2-6, with 8 positions matching TRBD2. With 1 base clipped from V and 0 bases from J, the junction kept 8 bases outside the gene matches. Germline V lookup: CDR1 SGHTA, CDR2 FQGNSA. The CDR3 runs to 19 residues. The CDR3 DNA reads TGTGCCAGCAGCTTAGTGCCTAGCGGGTCGTCCTCTGGGGCCAACGTCCTGACTTTC. This gives the protein CASSLVPSGSSSGANVLTF. The complete variable domain, with remaining parts taken from reference TRBV7-2 and TRBJ2-6, reads GAGVSQSPSNKVTEKGKDVELRCDPISGHTALYWYRQSLGQGLEFLIYFQGNSAPDKSGLPSDRFSAERTGGSVSTLTIQRTQQEDSAVYLCASSLVPSGSSSGANVLTFGAGSRLTVL.

The V call is TRBV6-2 or TRBV6-3, the J call TRBJ2-5, with 7 bases matching TRBD2. There are 14 residues in the CDR3. Losses at the gene ends were 5 bases for V and 5 bases for J; bases not matched to a gene: 8. Germline V gives CDR1 MNHEY, CDR2 SVGEGT. The CDR3 region is CASSAREVGETQYF. CDR3 sequence (DNA): TGTGCCAGCAGTGCCCGGGAGGTCGGGGAGACCCAGTACTTC.

The V and J genes are TRBV7-9 and TRBJ2-6; D is undetermined. Germline V lookup: CDR1 SEHNR, CDR2 FQNEAQ (reference sequence). V lost 4 bases, J lost 1 base, and 8 bases lay in between. The CDR3 runs 15 residues. The CDR3 reads CASSSLRSGANVLTF. The CDR3 DNA follows: TGTGCCAGCAGCTCACTGCGATCTGGGGCCAACGTCCTGACTTTC.

This sequence joins TRBV2 and TRBJ1-2; no clear D gene. Trimming stripped 1 base from V and 4 bases from J, with 7 bases between. Germline V lookup: CDR1 SNHLY, CDR2 FYNNEI. This CDR3 is 13 amino acids long. CDR3 residues: CASSEVSVYGYTF. Here the CDR3 DNA reads TGTGCCAGCAGTGAAGTTTCGGTCTATGGCTACACCTTC.

This clone was detected a few times. The J gene is TRBJ2-3, the V gene TRBV5-1; 7 nucleotides agree with TRBD2. Germline V gene lookup returns CDR1 SGHRS and CDR2 YFSETQ. The CDR3 spans 17 residues. The junction had 16 bases not matched to a gene; V was cut back by 3 bases and J by 6 bases. The CDR3 protein is CASSSTPGAGVEDTQYF. As DNA, the CDR3 is TGCGCCAGCAGCTCCACCCCAGGTGCGGGAGTAGAGGATACGCAGTATTTT.

This clone showed up just a few times. V gene TRBV6-1 combines with J gene TRBJ2-7; TRBD2 matches at 10 bases. Germline assignment: CDR1 MNHNS and CDR2 SASEGT. With 6 bases clipped from V and 6 bases from J, the junction kept 8 bases outside the gene matches. The CDR3 is 14 residues long. The CDR3 region has the DNA TGTGCCAGCAGGCCCGGGACTAGCGTGTCCGAGCAGTACTTC. Amino acid sequence: CASRPGTSVSEQYF.

V is TRBV27 and J is TRBJ2-7; 8 nucleotides agree with TRBD1. CDR1 is MNHEY, CDR2 SMNVEV, per germline (reference sequence). J was trimmed by 1 base and V by 5 bases; bases with no gene match: 7. The CDR3 length is 15 residues. The CDR3 loop reads CASSRGRTGSYEQYF. For the CDR3, the DNA is TGTGCCAGCAGTAGAGGCCGGACAGGGTCCTACGAGCAGTACTTC.

The chain recombines TRBV19 with TRBJ2-1; 7 bases agree with TRBD2. Germline-derived CDR1 and CDR2 are LNHDA and SQIVND (reference sequence). With V trimmed by 7 bases and J by 2 bases, 8 bases remained unmatched. This CDR3 region has 15 residues. In nucleotides, the CDR3 is TGTGCCAGTAATCCCCACGCGGGAGCCTACAATGAGCAGTTCTTC. This gives the protein CASNPHAGAYNEQFF.

This clone turned up a few times. This sequence joins TRBV19 and TRBJ2-7; 7 positions match TRBD2. The V gene end was trimmed by 3 bases and the J gene end by 2 bases; junction bases not matched to a gene: 1. This CDR3 has 13 amino acids. Looked up from germline, CDR1 is LNHDA and CDR2 is SQIVND (reference sequence). The CDR3 DNA reads TGTGCCAGTAGTATCGGACTAGCCTACGAGCAGTACTTC. It specifies CASSIGLAYEQYF.

The chain couples TRBV4-1 to TRBJ1-5, with D uncertain. Germline values: CDR1 MGHRA, CDR2 YSYEKL. V lost 5 bases and J lost 2, with 13 bases in between. The CDR3 has 15 amino acids. CDR3 residues: CASSIAPVGNQPQHF. CDR3 DNA sequence: TGCGCCAGCAGCATCGCCCCGGTCGGCAATCAGCCCCAGCATTTT.

V gene TRBV27 combines with J gene TRBJ1-1; D gene ambiguous. This CDR3 has 13 residues. CDR1 MNHEY and CDR2 SMNVEV come from the germline V gene (reference sequence). Between the trimmed V and J ends, which lost 2 bases and 5 bases, there was a span of 9 bases. CDR3 nucleotide sequence: TGTGCCAGCAGTTTAGGAGCGGGGACTGAAGCTTTCTTT. Translating gives CASSLGAGTEAFF.

The chain joins TRBV6-5 to TRBJ2-7; 11 bases agree with TRBD2. Germline V gene lookup returns CDR1 MNHEY and CDR2 SVGAGI. The J segment lost 6 bases and the V segment lost 6 bases, leaving 10 bases of the junction unmatched. CDR3 length: 15 residues. CDR3 loop: CASSRLAGQRGEQYF. Here the CDR3 DNA reads TGTGCCAGCAGCCGACTAGCGGGACAAAGGGGCGAGCAGTACTTC.

This chain links TRBV2 with TRBJ2-2; 10 bases fit TRBD1. The V and J ends lost 8 bases and 5 bases, in that order; junction bases with no gene match: 5. The CDR3 totals 14 residues. Germline V gene sequence: CDR1 SNHLY, CDR2 FYNNEI. This CDR3 reads CASSGTGDTGELFF. Here the CDR3 DNA reads TGTGCCAGCTCCGGGACAGGGGATACCGGGGAGCTGTTTTTT.

The V call is TRBV2, the J call TRBJ1-4; possibly TRBD1 for D (6 bases). The CDR3 runs 14 residues. Germline CDR1 SNHLY, CDR2 FYNNEI. The ends were cut back, 4 bases at V and 0 bases at J, with 6 bases in the middle. The CDR3 loop reads CASSGTATNEKLFF. In DNA, the CDR3 is TGTGCCAGCAGTGGGACAGCAACTAATGAAAAACTGTTTTTT.

This clone appeared a single time. The rearrangement joins TRBV3-1 (or the pseudogene TRBV3-2) to TRBJ2-3, with TRBD1 as a possible D gene (6 bases). V lost 4 bases, J lost 0 bases, and 14 bases lay in between. The CDR3 spans 16 residues. Germline V gives CDR1 LGHDT, CDR2 YNNKEL (reference sequence). The CDR3 nucleotides are TGTGCCAGCAGCCGACTTGGGGACACTAGCACAGATACGCAGTATTTT. It is translated as CASSRLGDTSTDTQYF.

This chain uses TRBV7-9 with TRBJ2-3, with D maybe TRBD2 (5 bases). V was pared by 5 bases and J by 1 base, with 13 bases between. The CDR3 has 15 residues. The V gene's germline CDR1 is SEHNR and CDR2 FQNEAQ (reference sequence). The CDR3 reads CASSPDWAGTDTQYF. The CDR3 nucleotides are TGTGCCAGCAGCCCGGACTGGGCGGGCACAGATACGCAGTATTTT.

This clone was observed a single time. The chain combines TRBV19 with TRBJ2-3; 8 bases fit TRBD1. The ends lost 10 bases at V and 4 bases at J; junction bases unmatched: 10. CDR3 length equals 14 residues. CDR1 is LNHDA, CDR2 SQIVND, per germline (reference sequence). CDR3 amino acids: CAIAQGAGADTQYF. The CDR3 DNA sequence: TGTGCCATAGCCCAGGGGGCTGGGGCAGATACGCAGTATTTT.

The V and J genes are TRBV5-4 and TRBJ2-5; D might be TRBD2 (5 bases). The CDR3 extends over 17 amino acids. Trimming took 4 bases from V and 5 from J, leaving 24 bases between them. CDR1 SGHNT and CDR2 YYREEE come from the germline V gene (reference sequence). Here the CDR3 DNA reads TGTGCCAGCAGCAAGGACCCGATAGCGTCGAGAGGGGAGACCCAGTACTTC. Translation: CASSKDPIASRGETQYF.

The chain employs TRBV24-1 and TRBJ2-2, with D perhaps matching TRBD2 (6 bases). The ends were cut back, 9 bases at V and 3 bases at J, with 13 bases in the middle. The CDR3 is 14 amino acids. Germline loops: CDR1 KGHDR, CDR2 SFDVKD. The CDR3 loop is CATARDRDTGELFF. The CDR3 nucleotides are TGTGCCACCGCGCGGGACCGTGACACCGGGGAGCTGTTTTTT.

This rearrangement joins TRBV21-1 to TRBJ1-4. TRBV21-1 is classified as a pseudogene. This CDR3 has 15 residues. CDR3 DNA: TGTGCCAGCAGCAAAGGTTGCCGGACTAATGAAAAACTGTTTTTT. Protein: CASSKGCRTNEKLFF.

V usage is TRBV18 and J usage is TRBJ1-5, with D possibly TRBD1 on 6 matching bases. This CDR3 comprises 15 residues. The germline V gene has CDR1 KGHSH and CDR2 LQKENI. V dropped 1 base and J dropped 5 bases, with 12 bases sitting between them. CDR3 region: CASSPLRQVDQPQHF. CDR3 DNA sequence: TGTGCCAGCTCACCACTCCGACAGGTCGATCAGCCCCAGCATTTT.

The chain links TRBV11-1 to TRBJ2-5, with TRBD2 identical over 7 bases. Germline V lookup: CDR1 SGHAT, CDR2 FQDESV (reference sequence). With 5 bases clipped from V and 3 bases from J, the junction kept 6 bases outside the gene matches. The CDR3 has 14 amino acids. CDR3: CASSANAGEETQYF. The CDR3 nucleotides are TGTGCCAGCAGCGCAAACGCGGGAGAAGAGACCCAGTACTTC.

This clone was seen only a few times. This chain uses TRBV7-2 with TRBJ1-1, with a possible D match to TRBD1 (6 bases). The CDR3 covers 13 residues. V lost 1 base to trimming and J lost 9 bases, with 12 bases between them. Germline loops: CDR1 SGHTA, CDR2 FQGNSA. Written as DNA, the CDR3 is TGTGCCAGCAGCTTAGACAGGGAGGGTAAAGCTTTCTTT. Translating gives CASSLDREGKAFF.

The J gene is TRBJ2-7, the V gene TRBV9; 7 nucleotides match TRBD2. The junction had 5 bases not matched to a gene; V was cut back by 0 bases and J by 5 bases. The CDR3 has 14 amino acids. The germline V gene encodes CDR1 SGDLS and CDR2 YYNGEE. The CDR3 here is CASSVGNGRNEQYF. CDR3 DNA: TGTGCCAGCAGCGTAGGCAACGGGAGGAACGAGCAGTACTTC.

The chain recombines TRBV5-4 with TRBJ2-1, with 7 positions matching TRBD1. The J segment lost 9 bases and the V segment lost 7 bases, leaving 22 bases of the junction unmatched. This CDR3 region has 17 residues. The germline gives CDR1 SGHNT, CDR2 YYREEE (reference sequence). CDR3 sequence: CASGRGLDPRRNSEQFF. CDR3 in DNA: TGTGCCAGCGGTAGGGGGCTAGACCCCCGAAGGAATAGTGAGCAGTTCTTC.